The source of this T cell receptor beta chain is a study of blood T cell repertoires in COVID-19. Data came from immunoSEQ multiplex PCR; TCRdb stores just in-frame clones and leaves some out. The sample records about 59,000 clones, 70% to 90% being singletons. Only one count was recorded for this clone. The V gene lost 3 bases and the J gene lost 1 base, with 10 bases spanning the gap. CDR3 length: 14 residues. Germline V CDR1 and CDR2: SGHDT, YYEEEE. The chain couples TRBV5-6 to TRBJ1-1; D not certain. The TCR sequence derives from a man between 60 and 70 years old with active or convalescent COVID-19. The sequenced sample was peripheral blood. The CDR3 DNA reads as TGTGCCAGCAGCTACCAGGACTGGAACACTGAAGCTTTCTTT. As protein: CASSYQDWNTEAFF.